This entry lists 20 T cell receptor beta chains sequenced from one sample in a study of shared clonotypes between healthy human individuals. Using immunoSEQ multiplex PCR, the repertoire was profiled, and TCRdb retains in-frame clones only, with some absent. The data show roughly 1,100,000 clones, about 80% seen once. Sequencing was performed on memory CD4+ T cells sorted from blood. As to subset: CD45RA-negative fraction. These TCRs come from a man aged 18 to 29 in good health.

The V call is TRBV5-1, the J call TRBJ1-3, with D unresolved. Trimming stripped 5 bases from V and 4 bases from J, with 10 bases between. Germline CDR1 SGHRS, CDR2 YFSETQ. This CDR3 is built from 13 residues. The chain's CDR3 is CASSRFAGNTIYF. CDR3 coding DNA: TGCGCCAGCAGTAGGTTCGCGGGAAACACCATATATTTT.

The chain links TRBV14 to TRBJ2-3; D might be TRBD2 (6 bases). This CDR3 spans 16 amino acids. Germline CDR1 is SGHDN and CDR2 is FVKESK. The V end lost 1 base, the J end lost 1 base, and 12 bases lay between the germline ends. The CDR3 is CASSQAGGKGTDTQYF. In DNA, the CDR3 is TGTGCCAGCAGCCAAGCGGGCGGGAAGGGCACAGATACGCAGTATTTT.

This clone was recorded at least ten times. V usage is TRBV11-3 and J usage is TRBJ2-1; the match to TRBD1 covers 9 bases. The CDR3 has 15 amino acids. Germline CDR1 is SGHNT and CDR2 is YENEEA. Trimming removed 1 base from V and 4 bases from J; junction bases left unmatched: 2. CDR3 sequence: CASSLGQGGYNEQFF. CDR3 bases: TGTGCCAGCAGCTTAGGACAGGGGGGGTACAATGAGCAGTTCTTC.

As DNA, the CDR3 is TGTGCCAGCACCCCAAGTAACAGGGGGCGTAATGAGCAGTTCTTC. It codes for CASTPSNRGRNEQFF. The J gene is TRBJ2-1, the V gene TRBV28; 9 bases align to TRBD1. Germline values: CDR1 MDHEN, CDR2 SYDVKM. This CDR3 is 15 amino acids long. The ends lost 7 bases at V and 7 bases at J; junction bases unmatched: 11.

The CDR3 sequence: CASSPREEHHEQYF. As DNA, the CDR3 is TGTGCCAGCAGCCCTCGGGAGGAACATCACGAGCAGTACTTC. This chain joins TRBV13 and TRBJ2-7, with 7 positions matching TRBD2. The V and J ends lost 5 bases and 5 bases, in that order; junction bases with no gene match: 9. The germline CDR1 and CDR2 sequences are PRHDT and FYEKMQ (reference sequence). The CDR3 has 14 residues.

The chain combines TRBV2 with TRBJ1-5, with 7 bases matching TRBD1. The CDR3 totals 13 residues. In germline, CDR1 is SNHLY, CDR2 FYNNEI. Trimming cost V 8 bases and J 5 bases; bases outside gene matches: 6. CDR3 protein: CASSRTGDQPQHF. The CDR3 region has the DNA TGTGCCAGCTCCCGAACAGGGGATCAGCCCCAGCATTTT.

V gene TRBV6-5 combines with J gene TRBJ2-7; D may be TRBD1 or TRBD2 (6 bases each). The CDR3 contains 13 residues. V was pared by 8 bases and J by 2 bases, with 13 bases between. The germline CDR1 and CDR2 sequences are MNHEY and SVGAGI. CDR3 residues: CASGGGSTYEQYF. The CDR3, as DNA: TGTGCCAGCGGAGGGGGTTCAACCTACGAGCAGTACTTC.

J is TRBJ2-7 and V is TRBV10-3; TRBD2 matches 8 bases. CDR3 length equals 13 residues. V shed 4 bases and J 4 bases; nucleotides not matched to a gene: 3. Germline CDR1 ENHRY, CDR2 SYGVKD. This CDR3 reads CAISGSSGYEQYF. CDR3 nucleotides: TGTGCCATCAGTGGGTCTAGCGGGTACGAGCAGTACTTC.

V gene TRBV30 combines with J gene TRBJ1-2; possible D gene TRBD1, 5 bases. Germline values: CDR1 GTSNPN, CDR2 SVGIG (reference sequence). Trimming left V 3 bases short and J 1 base short, with 9 bases between. The CDR3 has 13 amino acids. In DNA, the CDR3 is TGTGCCTGGAGGCCGGGGGGTAACTATGGCTACACCTTC. Residues: CAWRPGGNYGYTF. Drawing the rest from reference TRBV30 and TRBJ1-2, the complete variable domain is SQTIHQWPATLVQPVGSPLSLECTVEGTSNPNLYWYRQAAGRGLQLLFYSVGIGQISSEVPQNLSASRPQDRQFILSSKKLLLSDSGFYLCAWRPGGNYGYTFGSGTRLTVV.

The chain employs TRBV5-1 and TRBJ1-2, with a possible D match to TRBD1 (6 bases). Trimming removed 4 bases from V and 4 bases from J, with 14 bases in between. The CDR3 consists of 14 residues. Germline CDR1 and CDR2: SGHRS and YFSETQ. CDR3 residues: CASSPDSSLYGYTF. The CDR3 DNA is TGCGCCAGCAGCCCGGACAGTTCCCTCTATGGCTACACCTTC.

In its sample, this clone was seen a few times. V is TRBV12-1 and J is TRBJ1-2; the DNA was not compared with TRBD1, the D call given in the table. TRBV12-1 is a recognized pseudogene. This CDR3 region has 13 residues. CDR3 coding DNA: TGTGCCAGCAGCTTTGGGGCAGGGGTCGGCTACACCTTC. Amino acid sequence: CASSFGAGVGYTF.

The chain uses TRBV30 and TRBJ2-1; 10 bases are shared with TRBD1. Germline trimming cut 3 bases from V and 16 bases from J; bases unmatched to any gene: 18. Germline-derived CDR1 and CDR2 are GTSNPN and SVGIG (reference sequence). This CDR3 region has 15 residues. The CDR3 here is CAWSRTVTRQGATFF. CDR3 DNA: TGTGCCTGGAGCCGTACCGTGACTAGACAGGGGGCCACCTTCTTC. The variable domain in full, with the rest retrieved from reference TRBV30 and TRBJ2-1, is SQTIHQWPATLVQPVGSPLSLECTVEGTSNPNLYWYRQAAGRGLQLLFYSVGIGQISSEVPQNLSASRPQDRQFILSSKKLLLSDSGFYLCAWSRTVTRQGATFFGPGTRLTVL.

The chain links TRBV2 to TRBJ1-4; TRBD1 might be the D (5 bases). Trimming took 5 bases from V and 8 from J, leaving 15 bases between them. CDR3 length: 14 residues. Germline V gene sequence: CDR1 SNHLY, CDR2 FYNNEI. CDR3: CASSKDRAGEKLFF. CDR3 in DNA: TGTGCCAGCAGTAAAGACAGAGCAGGGGAAAAACTGTTTTTT. Using reference TRBV2 and TRBJ1-4 for the parts outside the CDR3, the full variable domain is EPEVTQTPSHQVTQMGQEVILRCVPISNHLYFYWYRQILGQKVEFLVSFYNNEISEKSEIFDDQFSVERPDGSNFTLKIRSTKLEDSAMYFCASSKDRAGEKLFFGSGTQLSVL.

CDR3 sequence: CASSQYGTSTQYF. The CDR3 DNA reads TGTGCCAGCAGCCAATACGGGACGAGTACGCAGTATTTT. The chain is built from TRBV7-2 and TRBJ2-3, with D tentatively TRBD1 or TRBD2 (5 bases each). The V end lost 5 bases, the J end lost 8 bases, and 14 bases lay between the germline ends. This CDR3 has 13 amino acids. Germline V gene lookup returns CDR1 SGHTA and CDR2 FQGNSA. Full variable domain (outside the CDR3, taken from reference TRBV7-2 and TRBJ2-3): GAGVSQSPSNKVTEKGKDVELRCDPISGHTALYWYRQSLGQGLEFLIYFQGNSAPDKSGLPSDRFSAERTGGSVSTLTIQRTQQEDSAVYLCASSQYGTSTQYFGPGTRLTVL.

Notes on this clone: The sample has other DNA sequences that encode this CDR3 too. The V and J genes are TRBV7-3 and TRBJ2-5; 8 bases agree with TRBD2. Per germline, CDR1 SGHTA and CDR2 FQGTGA. The J segment lost 5 bases and the V segment lost 2 bases, leaving 4 bases of the junction unmatched. CDR3 length: 14 amino acids. The chain's CDR3 is CASSLSGLGETQYF. DNA for the CDR3: TGTGCCAGCAGCTTATCGGGACTAGGGGAGACCCAGTACTTC. Supplemented by reference TRBV7-3 and TRBJ2-5, the full variable domain reads GAGVSQTPSNKVTEKGKYVELRCDPISGHTALYWYRQSLGQGPEFLIYFQGTGAADDSGLPNDRFFAVRPEGSVSTLKIQRTERGDSAVYLCASSLSGLGETQYFGPGTRLLVL.

The V gene is TRBV18, the J gene TRBJ2-7; D might be TRBD1 (5 bases). The CDR3 length is 15 residues. Germline CDR1 and CDR2: KGHSH and LQKENI. V was cut by 1 base and J by 5 bases, with 15 bases left in between. CDR3 region: CASSPLQAGSHEQYF. Written as DNA, the CDR3 is TGTGCCAGCTCACCACTACAGGCTGGGTCCCACGAGCAGTACTTC.

The genes are TRBV12-5 and TRBJ1-2; 7 bases line up with TRBD1. V dropped 7 bases and J dropped 0; count of bases not matched to a gene: 8. Looked up from germline, CDR1 is LGHNT and CDR2 is FRNRAP. This CDR3 region has 15 residues. CDR3 residues: CASALGQVANYGYTF. In DNA, the CDR3 is TGTGCTAGTGCCCTCGGACAGGTAGCTAACTATGGCTACACCTTC.

The CDR3 loop is CASSQVRVSTATNEKLFF. DNA for the CDR3: TGTGCCAGCAGCCAAGTTAGGGTGTCTACAGCAACTAATGAAAAACTGTTTTTT. V gene TRBV14 combines with J gene TRBJ1-4; D remains ambiguous. V lost 1 base and J lost 0, with 15 bases in between. Germline V gene lookup returns CDR1 SGHDN and CDR2 FVKESK. The CDR3 is 18 amino acids.

As concerns this clone: The same CDR3 is also encoded by other DNA sequences in this sample. The V call is TRBV18, the J call TRBJ1-1; D might be TRBD1 (5 bases). The V gene's germline CDR1 is KGHSH and CDR2 LQKENI. V was clipped by 1 base and J by 5 bases, with 14 bases between them. The CDR3 runs to 15 residues. CDR3 bases: TGTGCCAGCTCACCACTCGGGGTTAAGGGGACTGAAGCTTTCTTT. The encoded protein is CASSPLGVKGTEAFF.

A remark on this clone: Other DNA sequences in this specimen translate into the identical CDR3. This sequence joins TRBV7-8 and TRBJ2-6; no definite D call. This CDR3 is 13 amino acids long. Germline V gene data show CDR1 as SGHVS and CDR2 as FQNEAQ. Trimming removed 5 bases from V and 3 bases from J, with 5 bases in between. The CDR3 here is CASSPSGANVLTF. The CDR3 nucleotides are TGTGCCAGCAGCCCTAGTGGGGCCAACGTCCTGACTTTC.